This TCR beta chain was found in a study of monozygotic twins with inflammatory bowel disease. Whole-study findings and limits: Whether twins were concordant or discordant made no difference to repertoire similarity, possibly from limited power.

Notes on this clonotype: The target antigen is unknown.

UMIs that included a 6-nucleotide sample barcode were added by template switching, which took place during cDNA synthesis. TCRdb processed the 5' RACE reads again and assigns one entry to each CDR3 protein, with no DNA. Its table lists roughly 150,000 distinct CDR3 sequences. CDR1 SGHVS and CDR2 FNYEAQ come from the germline V gene. This CDR3 has 14 residues. Sequenced sample: blood. The receptor was derived from a human donor with ulcerative colitis or Crohn's disease, or a healthy co-twin of an affected twin (not recorded which). The rearrangement uses TRBV7-6 and TRBJ2-1. The CDR3 is CASSLVSAYNEQFF.